This is a list of T cell receptor beta chains from one sample in a study of T cells in localized non-small cell lung cancer. Libraries were prepared by immunoSEQ multiplex PCR; TCRdb keeps only in-frame clonotypes and omits some of them. The sample has about 78,000 clones, 70% to 90% seen once. Material: peripheral blood, obtained before any cancer treatment. These receptor sequences come from a man aged 40-75 years with stage I lung adenocarcinoma. Both conserved end residues are part of each CDR3. The D gene is left open where the match is weak. The size entry is marked missing in some rows and otherwise reads once, few, many or a size class.

abundance: once
d_gene: TRBD1
j_gene: TRBJ1-1
v_gene: TRBV19
CDR3aa: CASSQQGTKNTEAFF
CDR3nt: TGTGCCAGTAGTCAACAGGGGACCAAAAACACTGAAGCTTTCTTT

abundance: once
d_gene: NA
j_gene: TRBJ2-7
v_gene: TRBV2
CDR3aa: CASSDDSSEQYF
CDR3nt: TGTGCCAGCAGTGATGACAGCTCCGAGCAGTACTTC

abundance: NA
d_gene: NA
j_gene: TRBJ2-5
v_gene: TRBV18
CDR3aa: CASSPIVGIGETQYF
CDR3nt: TGTGCCAGCTCCCCGATCGTTGGGATTGGGGAGACCCAGTACTTC

abundance: few
d_gene: NA
j_gene: TRBJ2-5
v_gene: TRBV6-1
CDR3aa: CASRTGDKQETQYF
CDR3nt: TGTGCCAGCAGGACGGGTGACAAGCAAGAGACCCAGTACTTC

abundance: NA
d_gene: TRBD1
j_gene: TRBJ2-7
v_gene: TRBV28
CDR3aa: CASSNIMGQGGSYEQYF
CDR3nt: TGTGCCAGCAGTAACATAATGGGACAGGGAGGATCCTACGAGCAGTACTTC

abundance: NA
d_gene: NA
j_gene: TRBJ1-4
v_gene: TRBV4-3
CDR3aa: CASSREGRRDEKLFF
CDR3nt: TGCGCCAGCAGCCGGGAAGGGCGTAGGGACGAAAAACTGTTTTTT

abundance: NA
d_gene: NA
j_gene: TRBJ1-1
v_gene: TRBV7-6
CDR3aa: CASSRVAGSVNTEAFF
CDR3nt: TGTGCCAGCAGCCGGGTGGCAGGGTCCGTGAACACTGAAGCTTTCTTT

abundance: NA
d_gene: NA
j_gene: TRBJ2-7
v_gene: TRBV10-1
CDR3aa: CASSFKQGYEQYF
CDR3nt: TGCGCCAGCAGTTTTAAACAGGGCTACGAGCAGTACTTC

abundance: NA
d_gene: TRBD1
j_gene: TRBJ1-1
v_gene: TRBV6-6
CDR3aa: CASSPATGALEAFF
CDR3nt: TGTGCCAGCAGCCCAGCTACAGGGGCCCTTGAAGCTTTCTTT

abundance: NA
d_gene: TRBD1
j_gene: TRBJ2-2
v_gene: TRBV6-5
CDR3aa: CASSRQGTGELFF
CDR3nt: TGTGCCAGCAGCCGACAGGGCACCGGGGAGCTGTTTTTT

abundance: NA
d_gene: NA
j_gene: TRBJ2-5
v_gene: TRBV5-4
CDR3aa: CASSRGTLSQETQYF
CDR3nt: TGTGCCAGCAGCAGAGGGACTCTCTCCCAAGAGACCCAGTACTTC

abundance: NA
d_gene: TRBD1
j_gene: TRBJ2-1
v_gene: TRBV5-4
CDR3aa: CASSFPLGQKQFF
CDR3nt: TGTGCCAGCAGCTTCCCATTGGGACAGAAGCAGTTCTTC

abundance: NA
d_gene: TRBD1
j_gene: TRBJ2-1
v_gene: TRBV6-5
CDR3aa: CASRMGQGPYNEQFF
CDR3nt: TGTGCCAGCCGAATGGGACAGGGTCCCTACAATGAGCAGTTCTTC

abundance: NA
d_gene: NA
j_gene: TRBJ2-3
v_gene: TRBV5-4
CDR3aa: CASSIGELGGTDTQYF
CDR3nt: TGTGCCAGCAGCATTGGGGAACTCGGAGGCACAGATACGCAGTATTTT

abundance: NA
d_gene: TRBD2
j_gene: TRBJ2-5
v_gene: TRBV5-5
CDR3aa: CASSWRLALETQYF
CDR3nt: TGTGCCAGCAGCTGGAGACTAGCACTGGAGACCCAGTACTTC

abundance: NA
d_gene: TRBD2
j_gene: TRBJ2-1
v_gene: TRBV5-1
CDR3aa: CASSASGGAGGYYNEQFF
CDR3nt: TGCGCCAGCAGCGCCTCCGGGGGAGCGGGAGGGTACTACAATGAGCAGTTCTTC

abundance: NA
d_gene: TRBD1
j_gene: TRBJ2-1
v_gene: TRBV27
CDR3aa: CAAGGQGAYNEQFF
CDR3nt: TGTGCCGCAGGGGGACAGGGGGCTTACAATGAGCAGTTCTTC

abundance: NA
d_gene: NA
j_gene: TRBJ2-1
v_gene: TRBV5-4
CDR3aa: CASSRGPTQRLSSYNEQFF
CDR3nt: TGTGCCAGCAGCCGGGGACCGACGCAAAGACTAAGCTCCTACAATGAGCAGTTCTTC

abundance: NA
d_gene: NA
j_gene: TRBJ2-1
v_gene: TRBV10-3
CDR3aa: CAISESGGNPNEQFF
CDR3nt: TGTGCCATCAGTGAGTCGGGGGGAAACCCCAATGAGCAGTTCTTC

abundance: NA
d_gene: NA
j_gene: TRBJ1-1
v_gene: TRBV4-3
CDR3aa: CASSQDRAEMNTEAFF
CDR3nt: TGCGCCAGCAGCCAAGATAGGGCAGAGATGAACACTGAAGCTTTCTTT

abundance: NA
d_gene: TRBD1
j_gene: TRBJ1-5
v_gene: TRBV5-8
CDR3aa: CASSFGQGPIRLGQPQHF
CDR3nt: TGTGCCAGCAGCTTCGGACAGGGGCCAATACGTCTCGGTCAGCCCCAGCATTTT

abundance: NA
d_gene: NA
j_gene: TRBJ2-5
v_gene: TRBV5-1
CDR3aa: CASSSAVVGTQYF
CDR3nt: TGCGCCAGCAGCTCAGCGGTGGTTGGGACCCAGTACTTC

abundance: NA
d_gene: NA
j_gene: TRBJ1-6
v_gene: TRBV15
CDR3aa: CATSGGRHNSPLHF
CDR3nt: TGTGCCACCAGCGGGGGACGGCACAATTCACCCCTCCACTTT

abundance: NA
d_gene: NA
j_gene: TRBJ2-1
v_gene: TRBV27
CDR3aa: CASSFLSGDDNEQFF
CDR3nt: TGTGCCAGCAGTTTCCTTAGCGGAGACGACAATGAGCAGTTCTTC

abundance: NA
d_gene: NA
j_gene: TRBJ2-7
v_gene: TRBV27
CDR3aa: CASSLAGSLYEQYF
CDR3nt: TGTGCCAGCAGTTTAGCTGGGTCCCTTTACGAGCAGTACTTC

abundance: NA
d_gene: NA
j_gene: TRBJ2-2
v_gene: TRBV9
CDR3aa: CASSVAGGELFF
CDR3nt: TGTGCCAGCAGCGTAGCTGGCGGGGAGCTGTTTTTT

abundance: NA
d_gene: NA
j_gene: TRBJ1-2
v_gene: TRBV5-5
CDR3aa: CASSVNTGFGYTF
CDR3nt: TGTGCCAGCAGCGTAAACACAGGGTTTGGCTACACCTTC

abundance: NA
d_gene: NA
j_gene: TRBJ2-5
v_gene: TRBV2
CDR3aa: CASGGGTAFQETQYF
CDR3nt: TGTGCCAGCGGGGGGGGGACAGCATTCCAAGAGACCCAGTACTTC

abundance: NA
d_gene: TRBD1
j_gene: TRBJ1-6
v_gene: TRBV5-1
CDR3aa: CASSSDWDRVDSPLHF
CDR3nt: TGCGCCAGCAGCTCGGATTGGGACAGGGTCGATTCACCCCTCCACTTT

abundance: NA
d_gene: NA
j_gene: TRBJ1-4
v_gene: TRBV6-6
CDR3aa: CASRPRTEGNEKLFF
CDR3nt: TGTGCCAGCAGACCTAGGACAGAGGGAAACGAAAAACTGTTTTTT

abundance: NA
d_gene: NA
j_gene: TRBJ2-1
v_gene: TRBV5-6
CDR3aa: CASSLLEGSSYNEQFF
CDR3nt: TGTGCCAGCAGCTTGCTCGAGGGCAGCTCCTACAATGAGCAGTTCTTC

abundance: NA
d_gene: NA
j_gene: TRBJ2-7
v_gene: TRBV28
CDR3aa: CASTKAVGSYEQYF
CDR3nt: TGTGCCAGCACTAAAGCGGTAGGTTCCTACGAGCAGTACTTC

abundance: NA
d_gene: NA
j_gene: TRBJ1-2
v_gene: TRBV15
CDR3aa: CATSRGQALNYGYTF
CDR3nt: TGTGCCACCAGCAGAGGGCAGGCCCTAAATTATGGCTACACCTTC

abundance: NA
d_gene: TRBD1
j_gene: TRBJ1-2
v_gene: TRBV7-8
CDR3aa: CASSRDRAGGYTF
CDR3nt: TGTGCCAGCAGCCGAGACAGGGCAGGTGGCTACACCTTC

abundance: few
d_gene: NA
j_gene: TRBJ2-7
v_gene: TRBV2
CDR3aa: CASSPARGEQYF
CDR3nt: TGTGCCAGCAGCCCGGCTAGAGGCGAGCAGTACTTC

abundance: NA
d_gene: NA
j_gene: TRBJ1-3
v_gene: TRBV7-2
CDR3aa: CASSLPAGNTIYF
CDR3nt: TGTGCCAGCAGCTTACCAGCTGGAAACACCATATATTTT

abundance: NA
d_gene: TRBD1
j_gene: TRBJ2-1
v_gene: TRBV11-2
CDR3aa: CASSLVWDRSYNEQFF
CDR3nt: TGTGCCAGCAGCTTAGTATGGGACAGATCCTACAATGAGCAGTTCTTC

abundance: few
d_gene: NA
j_gene: TRBJ1-1
v_gene: TRBV5-1
CDR3aa: CASRRKAGDTEAFF
CDR3nt: TGCGCCAGCCGCCGTAAGGCTGGGGACACTGAAGCTTTCTTT

abundance: NA
d_gene: NA
j_gene: TRBJ2-7
v_gene: TRBV7-2
CDR3aa: CASSPTARGPYEQYF
CDR3nt: TGTGCCAGCAGCCCCACGGCGCGGGGACCCTACGAGCAGTACTTC

abundance: once
d_gene: NA
j_gene: TRBJ1-4
v_gene: TRBV15
CDR3aa: CATSRAYYTTNEKLFF
CDR3nt: TGTGCCACCAGCAGAGCGTACTATACAACTAATGAAAAACTGTTTTTT

abundance: NA
d_gene: NA
j_gene: TRBJ2-5
v_gene: TRBV2
CDR3aa: CASSESLVQETQYF
CDR3nt: TGTGCCAGCAGTGAGTCTTTAGTCCAAGAGACCCAGTACTTC

abundance: NA
d_gene: TRBD2
j_gene: TRBJ2-5
v_gene: TRBV29-1
CDR3aa: CSVKTGGPETQYF
CDR3nt: TGCAGCGTTAAAACGGGAGGGCCGGAGACCCAGTACTTC

abundance: once
d_gene: TRBD1
j_gene: TRBJ1-1
v_gene: TRBV15
CDR3aa: CATSRGQGLGTEAFF
CDR3nt: TGTGCCACCAGCAGGGGACAGGGTTTAGGAACTGAAGCTTTCTTT

abundance: NA
d_gene: TRBD2
j_gene: TRBJ2-7
v_gene: TRBV28
CDR3aa: CASSPPGTSGSYEQYF
CDR3nt: TGTGCCAGCAGTCCTCCGGGGACTAGCGGTTCCTACGAGCAGTACTTC

abundance: NA
d_gene: TRBD2
j_gene: TRBJ2-1
v_gene: TRBV9
CDR3aa: CASSRLAGGGDEQFF
CDR3nt: TGTGCCAGCAGCCGACTAGCGGGAGGGGGCGATGAGCAGTTCTTC

abundance: NA
d_gene: TRBD1
j_gene: TRBJ2-7
v_gene: TRBV6-5
CDR3aa: CASTGQGNYEQYF
CDR3nt: TGTGCCAGCACTGGACAGGGGAACTACGAGCAGTACTTC

abundance: NA
d_gene: NA
j_gene: TRBJ1-1
v_gene: TRBV7-6
CDR3aa: CASSLDMGGSRESTEAFF
CDR3nt: TGTGCCAGCAGCTTAGATATGGGGGGGTCCAGGGAATCCACTGAAGCTTTCTTT

abundance: NA
d_gene: NA
j_gene: TRBJ1-2
v_gene: TRBV7-9
CDR3aa: CASSFAESYGYTF
CDR3nt: TGTGCCAGCAGCTTCGCAGAGAGCTATGGCTACACCTTC

abundance: NA
d_gene: NA
j_gene: TRBJ2-7
v_gene: TRBV13
CDR3aa: CASSSHLSSYEQYF
CDR3nt: TGTGCCAGCAGCTCACACCTTAGCTCCTACGAGCAGTACTTC

abundance: NA
d_gene: NA
j_gene: TRBJ2-5
v_gene: TRBV29-1
CDR3aa: CSGGGAGRKETQYF
CDR3nt: TGCAGCGGAGGGGGGGCAGGGAGGAAGGAGACCCAGTACTTC

abundance: NA
d_gene: TRBD1
j_gene: TRBJ2-7
v_gene: TRBV5-6
CDR3aa: CASSTLDRGFYEQYF
CDR3nt: TGTGCCAGCAGCACACTAGACAGGGGGTTCTACGAGCAGTACTTC

abundance: NA
d_gene: NA
j_gene: TRBJ1-1
v_gene: TRBV27
CDR3aa: CASSSVPRGLPAAAEAFF
CDR3nt: TGTGCCAGCAGTTCGGTCCCCAGGGGACTACCGGCTGCCGCTGAAGCTTTCTTT

abundance: NA
d_gene: NA
j_gene: TRBJ2-5
v_gene: TRBV5-1
CDR3aa: CASSLEPGRWEAQYF
CDR3nt: TGCGCCAGCAGCTTGGAGCCAGGGAGATGGGAGGCCCAGTACTTC

abundance: NA
d_gene: TRBD2
j_gene: TRBJ2-3
v_gene: TRBV18
CDR3aa: CASSPNIASGRWTDTQYF
CDR3nt: TGTGCCAGCTCACCAAATATAGCTAGCGGGAGGTGGACAGATACGCAGTATTTT

abundance: NA
d_gene: NA
j_gene: TRBJ2-7
v_gene: TRBV11-2
CDR3aa: CASSLSMGYEQYF
CDR3nt: TGTGCCAGCAGCTTATCTATGGGGTACGAGCAGTACTTC